These T cell receptor beta chains were read from a single sample in a study of cytomegalovirus exposure and HLA in healthy donors. Some clones are missing from TCRdb's copy, which holds only in-frame ones; the method was immunoSEQ multiplex PCR. Of 150,000 to 200,000 clones listed, roughly 80% are singletons. The sample consisted of PBMCs. Receptors were obtained from a man aged 25-45 years in good health and CMV-seropositive. Each CDR3 is given with its conserved first and last residue. D genes are given only for firm matches. Clone size is not always given. Where it is, it says once, few, many or a class for expanded clones.

v_gene	j_gene	d_gene	len	abundance	CDR3aa	CDR3nt
TRBV6-1	TRBJ1-2	-	16	-	CASSEGGSGANYGYTF	TGTGCCAGCAGTGAAGGAGGGTCAGGGGCTAACTATGGCTACACCTTC
TRBV9	TRBJ2-3	TRBD2	15	once	CASSDLAGPEYTQYF	TGTGCCAGCAGCGATCTAGCGGGGCCTGAGTATACGCAGTATTTT
TRBV27	TRBJ1-2	TRBD1	15	-	CASSHTGDPNYGYTF	TGTGCCAGCAGTCACACAGGGGATCCTAACTATGGCTACACCTTC
TRBV28	TRBJ2-7	-	15	once	CASRGGEVGFYEQYF	TGTGCCAGCAGAGGGGGGGAGGTGGGGTTCTACGAGCAGTACTTC
TRBV2	TRBJ2-7	-	17	-	CASLGQKTFGVSYEQYF	TGTGCCAGCCTTGGACAGAAGACTTTCGGGGTTTCCTACGAGCAGTACTTC
TRBV6-1	TRBJ1-1	-	12	once	CAAEKAGTEAFF	TGTGCCGCTGAAAAGGCGGGCACTGAAGCTTTCTTT
TRBV19	TRBJ2-2	TRBD1	16	-	CASSIGGGSNTGELFF	TGTGCCAGTAGTATAGGAGGGGGCTCGAACACCGGGGAGCTGTTTTTT
TRBV18	TRBJ2-3	TRBD2	17	-	CASSRAKLAGLTDTQYF	TGTGCCAGCTCACGGGCGAAACTAGCGGGTCTCACAGATACGCAGTATTTT
TRBV9	TRBJ2-7	-	12	-	CASSGRSYEQYF	TGTGCCAGCAGCGGCAGATCCTACGAGCAGTACTTC
TRBV28	TRBJ2-3	-	15	-	CASSLAEGGTDTQYF	TGTGCCAGCAGCCTCGCCGAAGGGGGCACAGATACGCAGTATTTT
TRBV28	TRBJ1-2	TRBD1	16	few	CASSLWGTDTNYGYTF	TGTGCCAGCAGTTTATGGGGGACAGACACTAACTATGGCTACACCTTC
TRBV6-6	TRBJ2-5	TRBD1	14	-	CASSDSGGEETQYF	TGTGCCAGCAGTGATTCAGGGGGCGAGGAGACCCAGTACTTC
TRBV5-4	TRBJ2-7	-	15	-	CASSLVAGSSYEQYF	TGTGCCAGCAGCTTGGTGGCCGGGAGCTCCTACGAGCAGTACTTC
TRBV7-8	TRBJ1-4	TRBD1	14	-	CASSLGQEGEKLFF	TGTGCCAGCAGCTTGGGACAGGAAGGAGAAAAACTGTTTTTT
TRBV11-3	TRBJ2-3	-	15	-	CASSLDGGRTDTQYF	TGTGCCAGCAGCTTAGACGGGGGTAGGACAGATACGCAGTATTTT
TRBV11-2	TRBJ2-7	-	19	-	CASSLLREAILASSYEQYF	TGTGCCAGCAGCTTATTAAGGGAGGCCATCTTGGCTAGCTCCTACGAGCAGTACTTC
TRBV10-3	TRBJ1-3	-	14	-	CAISVGMNGNTIYF	TGTGCCATCAGTGTCGGGATGAATGGAAACACCATATATTTT
TRBV6-4	TRBJ1-2	-	13	once	CASSDSNTDGYTF	TGTGCCAGCAGTGACTCAAACACAGATGGCTACACCTTC
TRBV6-1	TRBJ1-2	-	14	-	CASSAGHTNYGYTF	TGTGCCAGCAGTGCTGGACACACTAACTATGGCTACACCTTC
TRBV11-3	TRBJ2-7	-	14	-	CASSPRDSSYEQYF	TGTGCCAGCAGCCCTAGGGACTCCTCCTACGAGCAGTACTTC
TRBV27	TRBJ2-1	TRBD2	16	-	CASSIRLAGGKNEQFF	TGTGCCAGCAGTATTAGACTAGCGGGGGGCAAGAATGAGCAGTTCTTC
TRBV4-2	TRBJ2-2	-	16	-	CASSQVGGGATGELFF	TGTGCCAGCAGCCAAGTCGGTGGGGGGGCCACCGGGGAGCTGTTTTTT
TRBV6-6	TRBJ1-1	-	15	-	CASHPGVTLNTEAFF	TGTGCCAGCCATCCGGGGGTTACCCTGAACACTGAAGCTTTCTTT
TRBV7-2	TRBJ2-7	-	13	-	CASSLERSYEQYF	TGTGCCAGCAGCTTAGAGAGGTCCTACGAGCAGTACTTC
TRBV5-1	TRBJ2-7	TRBD1	15	-	CASSSFPDRGIAQYF	TGCGCCAGCAGTTCCTTTCCGGACAGGGGGATCGCGCAGTACTTC
TRBV27	TRBJ2-7	TRBD2	16	-	CASSSPLAGSSYEQYF	TGTGCCAGCAGTTCTCCCCTAGCGGGGAGCTCCTACGAGCAGTACTTC
TRBV6-1	TRBJ2-7	-	16	few	CASSEEGHAVSYEQYF	TGTGCCAGCAGTGAAGAAGGACACGCAGTCTCCTACGAGCAGTACTTC
TRBV21-1	TRBJ2-3	-	18	-	CARRPCTSGISSTDTQYF	TGTGCCAGGAGGCCCTGTACTAGCGGTATCTCTAGCACAGATACGCAGTATTTT
TRBV2	TRBJ1-2	-	16	-	CASSEVVGGLHYGYTF	TGTGCCAGCAGTGAAGTTGTAGGGGGTTTGCACTATGGCTACACCTTC
TRBV28	TRBJ2-1	-	12	-	CASSQWGDEQFF	TGTGCCAGCAGCCAATGGGGCGATGAGCAGTTCTTC
TRBV18	TRBJ2-5	TRBD1	14	-	CASSSDRAGETQYF	TGTGCCAGCTCATCGGACAGGGCGGGCGAGACCCAGTACTTC
TRBV4-1	TRBJ2-1	TRBD1	19	-	CASSQGQGQGYLPYNEQFF	TGCGCCAGCAGCCAGGGCCAGGGACAGGGCTACCTCCCCTACAATGAGCAGTTCTTC
TRBV5-1	TRBJ2-3	TRBD2	24	-	CASSPERTSGSLGSWEYGTDTQYF	TGCGCCAGCAGCCCGGAGAGGACTAGCGGGAGTTTGGGGAGTTGGGAGTATGGCACAGATACGCAGTATTTT
TRBV5-8	TRBJ1-2	-	14	-	CASSPPPAGRGYTF	TGTGCCAGCAGCCCGCCTCCCGCGGGACGGGGCTACACCTTC
TRBV4-2	TRBJ1-2	-	15	-	CASSQDAGERYGYTF	TGTGCCAGCAGCCAAGATGCGGGGGAGAGGTATGGCTACACCTTC
TRBV15	TRBJ2-2	-	16	-	CATSRKARENTGELFF	TGTGCCACCAGCAGGAAGGCCCGGGAGAACACCGGGGAGCTGTTTTTT
TRBV7-9	TRBJ1-2	TRBD1	14	-	CASSPGGGDYGYTF	TGTGCCAGCAGCCCCGGAGGGGGCGACTATGGCTACACCTTC
TRBV6-5	TRBJ1-1	-	13	few	CASRPWGDTEAFF	TGTGCCAGCAGGCCTTGGGGGGACACTGAAGCTTTCTTT
TRBV30	TRBJ2-3	TRBD2	15	-	CAWDGASGMTDTQYF	TGTGCCTGGGACGGGGCTAGCGGGATGACAGATACGCAGTATTTT
TRBV6-1	TRBJ2-7	TRBD1	14	-	CASSTGTGGYEQYF	TGTGCCAGCAGTACCGGGACAGGTGGGTACGAGCAGTACTTC
TRBV6-1	TRBJ1-4	-	16	-	CASSARGEGTNEKLFF	TGTGCCAGCAGTGCGCGGGGGGAGGGGACTAATGAAAAACTGTTTTTT